The 27 T cell receptor beta chains given below trace back to one sample, sequenced in a study of blood T cell repertoires in COVID-19. Sequencing was performed with immunoSEQ multiplex PCR; in TCRdb, only in-frame clones are kept and a portion is missing. The sample shows some 400,000 clones, roughly 86% of them seen only once. Sequencing used peripheral blood. The receptors here all came from a woman aged 55-70 years with COVID-19, enrolled during active disease.

The rearrangement links TRBV2 to TRBJ1-4; 7 bases are shared with TRBD1. V shed 6 bases and J 3 bases; nucleotides not matched to a gene: 7. The germline gives CDR1 SNHLY, CDR2 FYNNEI. The CDR3 spans 15 residues. The CDR3 region is CASRKQGLANEKLFF. CDR3 nucleotides: TGTGCCAGCAGAAAACAGGGGTTGGCTAATGAAAAACTGTTTTTT.

The chain is built from TRBV5-4 and TRBJ1-2, with TRBD1 matching over 9 bases. J gave up 7 bases and V 4 bases, and 5 bases lay outside the gene matches. The CDR3 is made up of 13 amino acids. Germline values: CDR1 SGHNT, CDR2 YYREEE (reference sequence). CDR3 sequence reads: CASSQTGGSGYTF. Here the CDR3 DNA reads TGTGCCAGCAGCCAGACAGGGGGATCTGGCTACACCTTC. The full variable domain, rest sourced from reference TRBV5-4 and TRBJ1-2, is ETGVTQSPTHLIKTRGQQVTLRCSSQSGHNTVSWYQQALGQGPQFIFQYYREEENGRGNFPPRFSGLQFPNYSSELNVNALELDDSALYLCASSQTGGSGYTFGSGTRLTVV.

A few counts support this clone. This chain joins TRBV3-1 (or the pseudogene TRBV3-2) and TRBJ1-2; TRBD1 matches at 8 bases. Losses at the gene ends were 4 bases for V and 5 bases for J; bases not matched to a gene: 12. This CDR3 comprises 16 residues. Germline CDR1 reads LGHDT; CDR2 reads YNNKEL (reference sequence). The CDR3 DNA sequence: TGTGCCAGCAGCCGTGTGACAACAGGGGGTGGATATGGCTACACCTTC. This encodes CASSRVTTGGGYGYTF.

This rearrangement joins TRBV13 to TRBJ2-1; D perhaps matches TRBD2 (6 bases). This CDR3 region has 15 residues. Trimming removed 4 bases from V and 3 bases from J, with 13 bases in between. CDR1 is PRHDT and CDR2 is FYEKMQ in the germline V gene (reference sequence). This chain's CDR3 is CASSSRLVIYNEQFF. CDR3 coding DNA: TGTGCCAGCAGCTCCCGACTAGTCATCTACAATGAGCAGTTCTTC.

The rearrangement joins TRBV9 to TRBJ1-3; D gene ambiguous. CDR1 and CDR2 (germline): SGDLS, YYNGEE. The CDR3 consists of 16 residues. Between the trimmed V and J ends, which lost 0 bases and 0 bases, there was a span of 10 bases. The CDR3 bases are TGTGCCAGCAGCGTAGACCCGGTCGGCTCTGGAAACACCATATATTTT. It specifies CASSVDPVGSGNTIYF.

V usage is TRBV3-1 (or the pseudogene TRBV3-2) and J usage is TRBJ2-2; D may be TRBD1 (6 bases). V dropped 1 base and J dropped 5 bases, with 14 bases sitting between them. CDR1 and CDR2 (germline): LGHDT, YNNKEL (reference sequence). The CDR3 is 16 amino acids. CDR3 coding DNA: TGTGCCAGCAGCCAAGTGCCTCCCCAGGGGACCGGGGAGCTGTTTTTT. Its protein is CASSQVPPQGTGELFF.

The chain carries TRBV2 and TRBJ2-5; 9 bases are shared with TRBD2. The trim removed 3 bases at V and 2 bases at J, leaving 4 bases unmatched. This CDR3 comprises 15 residues. Germline lookup yields CDR1 SNHLY and CDR2 FYNNEI. The chain's CDR3 is CASSDGRGGQETQYF. In DNA, the CDR3 is TGTGCCAGCAGTGACGGGCGGGGGGGACAAGAGACCCAGTACTTC.

CDR3 sequence reads: CASSSDPTGGQETQYF. CDR3 nucleotides: TGTGCCAGCAGCTCGGATCCGACAGGGGGACAAGAGACCCAGTACTTC. The rearrangement uses TRBV7-9 and TRBJ2-5; 9 bases align to TRBD1. Trimming cost V 4 bases and J 2 bases; bases outside gene matches: 8. CDR3 length: 16 residues. Looked up from germline, CDR1 is SEHNR and CDR2 is FQNEAQ (reference sequence). Combining the CDR3 with reference TRBV7-9 and TRBJ2-5 gives the whole variable domain DTGVSQNPRHKITKRGQNVTFRCDPISEHNRLYWYRQTLGQGPEFLTYFQNEAQLEKSRLLSDRFSAERPKGSFSTLEIQRTEQGDSAMYLCASSSDPTGGQETQYFGPGTRLLVL.

The chain has TRBV18 and TRBJ2-3, with a tentative D call TRBD1 (6 bases). Germline CDR1 KGHSH, CDR2 LQKENI. Between the trimmed V and J ends, which lost 4 bases and 1 base, there was a span of 12 bases. This CDR3 spans 15 amino acids. The CDR3 is CASSRWTEGTDTQYF. The CDR3 nucleotides are TGTGCCAGCTCACGTTGGACAGAGGGCACAGATACGCAGTATTTT.

The rearrangement uses TRBV7-9 and TRBJ1-1, with TRBD1 as a possible D gene (6 bases). CDR3 length: 15 residues. Germline V gene lookup returns CDR1 SEHNR and CDR2 FQNEAQ (reference sequence). Deletions cut 2 bases from V and 5 bases from J, with 15 bases between. Here the CDR3 DNA reads TGTGCCAGCAGCTTAAAACAGGGACCTGAGACTGAAGCTTTCTTT. Protein: CASSLKQGPETEAFF.

CDR3 residues: CASSENGGATETQYF. The CDR3 bases are TGTGCCAGCAGTGAAAACGGGGGGGCCACGGAGACCCAGTACTTC. The chain is built from TRBV2 and TRBJ2-5; 8 nucleotides agree with TRBD2. This CDR3 is built from 15 residues. The V gene end was trimmed by 2 bases and the J gene end by 5 bases; junction bases not matched to a gene: 7. Germline CDR1 SNHLY, CDR2 FYNNEI.

V usage is TRBV12-3 or TRBV12-4 and J usage is TRBJ2-1, with 7 positions matching TRBD2. Unmatched junction bases numbered 4, after V lost 1 base and J lost 10 bases. This CDR3 comprises 13 residues. The DNA of the CDR3 is TGTGCCAGCAGTTTAGAGCGGGGCGGAGAGCAGTTCTTC. Residues: CASSLERGGEQFF.

The chain has TRBV4-1 and TRBJ1-2; D possibly corresponds to TRBD1 (6 bases). The germline gives CDR1 MGHRA, CDR2 YSYEKL. There are 17 residues in the CDR3. V was trimmed by 1 base and J by 6 bases, leaving 21 bases between them. The CDR3 loop reads CASSQGVGQIYPHGYTF. Written as DNA, the CDR3 is TGCGCCAGCAGCCAAGGTGTAGGACAGATCTACCCCCATGGCTACACCTTC.

This rearrangement joins TRBV23-1 to TRBJ2-2; TRBD2 matches 8 bases. TRBV23-1 falls under the ORF class, with uncertain function. The J segment lost 0 bases and the V segment lost 1 base, leaving 4 bases of the junction unmatched. CDR3 size: 17 residues. Here the CDR3 reads CASSQFSGEANTGELFF. The CDR3 nucleotides read TGCGCCAGCAGTCAATTTAGCGGGGAAGCGAACACCGGGGAGCTGTTTTTT.

The chain has TRBV23-1 and TRBJ2-7; D gene uncertain. TRBV23-1 is flagged as an ORF with uncertain function. V lost 4 bases and J lost 6, with 16 bases in between. CDR3 size: 14 residues. The CDR3 DNA is TGCGCCAGCAGTCCCGCGATTCTAGGCGGCGAGCAGTACTTC. This gives the protein CASSPAILGGEQYF.

The rearrangement links TRBV28 to TRBJ2-3; 8 bases match TRBD2. The CDR3 extends over 16 amino acids. Germline V gives CDR1 MDHEN, CDR2 SYDVKM. Unmatched junction bases numbered 11, after V lost 4 bases and J lost 5 bases. The CDR3 DNA is TGTGCCAGCAGTTCCCCTTCCTTCGCGGGGGGAGATACGCAGTATTTT. Amino acids: CASSSPSFAGGDTQYF.

The chain links TRBV27 to TRBJ1-2; D perhaps matches TRBD1 (6 bases). V dropped 3 bases and J dropped 2 bases, with 7 bases sitting between them. Germline assignment: CDR1 MNHEY and CDR2 SMNVEV (reference sequence). The CDR3 spans 13 residues. The CDR3, as DNA: TGTGCCAGCAGTTTTAGGGGGAACTATGGCTACACCTTC. Translated: CASSFRGNYGYTF.

The chain recombines TRBV7-2 with TRBJ1-1; D remains ambiguous. This CDR3 is 15 amino acids long. V was pared by 5 bases and J by 5 bases, with 18 bases between. In germline, CDR1 is SGHTA, CDR2 FQGNSA. CDR3 residues: CASSPFIPSGTEAFF. Written as DNA, the CDR3 is TGTGCCAGCAGCCCATTCATTCCCTCGGGAACTGAAGCTTTCTTT. Full variable domain (remainder filled in from reference TRBV7-2 and TRBJ1-1): GAGVSQSPSNKVTEKGKDVELRCDPISGHTALYWYRQSLGQGLEFLIYFQGNSAPDKSGLPSDRFSAERTGGSVSTLTIQRTQQEDSAVYLCASSPFIPSGTEAFFGQGTRLTVV.

Only one count was recorded for this clone. This chain's CDR3 is CASSLADYLNTDTQYF. The CDR3 region has the DNA TGTGCCAGCAGCTTAGCAGACTATTTAAACACAGATACGCAGTATTTT. The genes are TRBV7-9 and TRBJ2-3; the D gene is possibly TRBD2 (5 bases). Trimming shortened V by 0 bases and J by 2 bases, and 12 bases separated the two germline ends. There are 16 residues in the CDR3. CDR1 is SEHNR and CDR2 is FQNEAQ in the germline V gene (reference sequence).

The chain links TRBV5-1 to TRBJ1-2, with D possibly TRBD1 on 5 matching bases. This CDR3 is 17 amino acids long. V lost 0 bases, J lost 4 bases, and 19 bases lay in between. The V gene's germline CDR1 is SGHRS and CDR2 YFSETQ. The CDR3 DNA sequence: TGCGCCAGCAGCTTGGCTCCTGGGGCCGACAATCCCTATGGCTACACCTTC. Its protein product is CASSLAPGADNPYGYTF.

The rearrangement uses TRBV7-2 and TRBJ1-2; D possibly corresponds to TRBD1 (5 bases). The CDR3 length is 16 residues. In germline, CDR1 is SGHTA, CDR2 FQGNSA. Trimming removed 1 base at V and 6 bases at J, with 18 bases between. CDR3 in amino acids: CASSLEPGAGVDGYTF. CDR3 in DNA: TGTGCCAGCAGCTTAGAGCCCGGGGCGGGAGTGGATGGCTACACCTTC.

Concerning this clone: One end of the junction varies from germline; a read error may be responsible. V is TRBV3-1 (or the pseudogene TRBV3-2) and J is TRBJ2-4; D may be TRBD1 (5 bases). Germline V CDR1 and CDR2: LGHDT, YNNKEL (reference sequence). The CDR3 loop spans 12 amino acids. The CDR3 DNA sequence: TGTGCCAGCAGCCAATTTAGACAGAGAGGACCCTTC. It codes for CASSQFRQRGPF.

A remark on this clone: Other DNA sequences within the sample encode an identical CDR3. This rearrangement joins TRBV5-1 to TRBJ1-3; D is undetermined. The germline V gene has CDR1 SGHRS and CDR2 YFSETQ. The CDR3 has 14 amino acids. The V end lost 4 bases, the J end lost 0 bases, and 8 bases lay between the germline ends. In DNA form, the CDR3 reads TGCGCCAGCAGCCTGGGGAGCTCTGGAAACACCATATATTTT. This translates into CASSLGSSGNTIYF.

A note on this clone: At the DNA level, this CDR3 is encoded by other sequences in the same sample as well. The chain couples TRBV6-5 to TRBJ2-1, with 9 nucleotides matching TRBD2. The CDR3 spans 16 residues. Losses at the gene ends were 3 bases for V and 7 bases for J; bases not matched to a gene: 10. Germline V gene data show CDR1 as MNHEY and CDR2 as SVGAGI. The CDR3 bases are TGTGCCAGCAGTTATTGGGGACTAGCCGGAAGGAATGAGCAGTTCTTC. As protein: CASSYWGLAGRNEQFF.

The rearrangement links TRBV11-1 to TRBJ2-3; 9 nucleotides align to TRBD2. The J segment lost 3 bases and the V segment lost 2 bases, leaving 3 bases of the junction unmatched. Germline CDR1 reads SGHAT; CDR2 reads FQDESV (reference sequence). This CDR3 is 15 amino acids long. CDR3 in amino acids: CASSLSGGTTDTQYF. The CDR3 DNA sequence: TGTGCCAGCAGCTTAAGCGGGGGGACAACAGATACGCAGTATTTT. The full variable domain, with the rest looked up from reference TRBV11-1 and TRBJ2-3, is EAEVAQSPRYKITEKSQAVAFWCDPISGHATLYWYRQILGQGPELLVQFQDESVVDDSQLPKDRFSAERLKGVDSTLKIQPAELGDSAMYLCASSLSGGTTDTQYFGPGTRLTVL.

This sequence joins TRBV6-5 and TRBJ1-2, with a possible D match to TRBD1 (5 bases). This CDR3 is 14 amino acids long. Germline values: CDR1 MNHEY, CDR2 SVGAGI. Trimming left V 2 bases short and J 7 bases short, with 14 bases between. The CDR3 DNA reads as TGTGCCAGCAGTTACGATCGCAGGGTGGGTGGCTACACCTTC. Its translation: CASSYDRRVGGYTF.

The chain combines TRBV12-3 or TRBV12-4 with TRBJ2-3, with a weak D call TRBD2 (5 bases). The V end lost 7 bases, the J end lost 4 bases, and 12 bases lay between the germline ends. The CDR3 covers 13 residues. The CDR3 coding sequence is TGTGCCAGCACCCGAGCGGATCCAGATACGCAGTATTTT. It yields the protein CASTRADPDTQYF.